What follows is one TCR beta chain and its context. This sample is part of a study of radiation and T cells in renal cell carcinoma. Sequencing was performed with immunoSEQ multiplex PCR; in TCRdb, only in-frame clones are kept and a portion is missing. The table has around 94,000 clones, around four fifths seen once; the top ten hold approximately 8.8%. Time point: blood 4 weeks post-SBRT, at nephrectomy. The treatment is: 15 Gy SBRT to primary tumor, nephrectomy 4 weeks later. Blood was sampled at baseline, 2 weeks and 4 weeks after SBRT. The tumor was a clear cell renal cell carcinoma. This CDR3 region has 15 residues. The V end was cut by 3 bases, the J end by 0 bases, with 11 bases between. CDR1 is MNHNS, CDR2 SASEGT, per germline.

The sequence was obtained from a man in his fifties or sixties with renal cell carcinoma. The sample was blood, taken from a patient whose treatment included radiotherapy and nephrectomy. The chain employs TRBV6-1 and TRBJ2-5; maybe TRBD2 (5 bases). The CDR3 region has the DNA TGTGCCAGCAGTGAGGTAGGACTGTACCAAGAGACCCAGTACTTC. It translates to CASSEVGLYQETQYF.